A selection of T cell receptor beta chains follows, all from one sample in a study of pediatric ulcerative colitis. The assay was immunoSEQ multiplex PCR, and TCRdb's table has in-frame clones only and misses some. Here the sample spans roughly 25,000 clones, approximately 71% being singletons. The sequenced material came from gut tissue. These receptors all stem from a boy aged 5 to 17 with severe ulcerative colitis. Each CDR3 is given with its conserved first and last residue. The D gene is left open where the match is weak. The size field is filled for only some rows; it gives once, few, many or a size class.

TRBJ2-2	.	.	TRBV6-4	CASSDLAGNTGELFF	TGTGCCAGCAGTGACTTGGCGGGGAACACCGGGGAGCTGTTTTTT
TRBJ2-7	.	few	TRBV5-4	CASSSAGTPPYEQYF	TGTGCCAGCAGCTCCGCCGGGACGCCCCCCTACGAGCAGTACTTC
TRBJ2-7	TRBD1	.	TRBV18	CASSRDRVGRAF	TGTGCCAGCTCACGGGACAGGGTTGGGAGAGCCTTC
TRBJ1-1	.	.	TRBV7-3	CASSPGQYTEAFF	TGTGCCAGCAGCCCCGGACAGTACACTGAAGCTTTCTTT
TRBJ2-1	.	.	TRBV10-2	CASSERDRSYNEQFF	TGCGCCAGCAGTGAGCGGGACCGCTCCTACAATGAGCAGTTCTTC
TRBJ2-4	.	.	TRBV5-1	CASSDPPKNIQYF	TGCGCCAGCAGCGACCCTCCCAAAAACATTCAGTACTTC
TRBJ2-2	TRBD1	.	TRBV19	CASSIAGGTGELFF	TGTGCCAGTAGTATAGCAGGGGGCACCGGGGAGCTGTTTTTT
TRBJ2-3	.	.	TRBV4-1	CASSRDGQNTDTQYF	TGCGCCAGCAGCCGTGACGGACAGAACACAGATACGCAGTATTTT
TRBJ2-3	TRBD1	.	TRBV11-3	CASSLRQGKETDTQYF	TGTGCCAGCAGCCTAAGACAGGGGAAGGAGACAGATACGCAGTATTTT
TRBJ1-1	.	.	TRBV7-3	CASSFQRAGGVTEAFF	TGTGCCAGCAGCTTTCAACGCGCAGGAGGGGTCACTGAAGCTTTCTTT
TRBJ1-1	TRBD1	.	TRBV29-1	CSVAGQPNTEAFF	TGCAGCGTTGCGGGACAGCCTAACACTGAAGCTTTCTTT
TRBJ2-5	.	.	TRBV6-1	CASSEWIGGQETQYF	TGTGCCAGCAGTGAATGGATTGGCGGCCAAGAGACCCAGTACTTC
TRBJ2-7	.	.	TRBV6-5	CASSFRVSYEQYF	TGTGCCAGCAGTTTTAGGGTGAGCTACGAGCAGTACTTC
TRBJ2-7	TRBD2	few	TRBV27	CASSSGTTDYEQYF	TGTGCCAGCAGTTCCGGGACTACAGACTACGAGCAGTACTTC
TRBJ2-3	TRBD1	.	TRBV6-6	CASRQGADTQYF	TGTGCCAGCAGACAGGGGGCAGATACGCAGTATTTT
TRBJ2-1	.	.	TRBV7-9	CASSLSAGSYNEQFF	TGTGCCAGCAGCTTGTCGGCGGGCTCCTACAATGAGCAGTTCTTC
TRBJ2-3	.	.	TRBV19	CASSIKGEGYYRGDTQYF	TGTGCCAGTAGTATAAAGGGGGAGGGGTATTATCGGGGCGATACGCAGTATTTT
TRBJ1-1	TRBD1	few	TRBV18	CASSPGQGAAFF	TGTGCCAGCTCACCAGGACAGGGGGCAGCTTTCTTT
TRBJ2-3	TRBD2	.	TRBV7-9	CASSPLAGGRDTQYF	TGTGCCAGCAGTCCCCTAGCGGGGGGACGGGATACGCAGTATTTT
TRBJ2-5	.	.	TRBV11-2	CASSFSQGETQYF	TGTGCCAGCAGCTTTAGTCAGGGTGAGACCCAGTACTTC
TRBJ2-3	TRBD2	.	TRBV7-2	CASLLGLAGTDTQYF	TGTGCCAGTCTACTGGGACTAGCGGGTACAGATACGCAGTATTTT
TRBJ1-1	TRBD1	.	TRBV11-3	CASSLSSTGAPLAFF	TGTGCCAGCAGCCTCTCGTCAACAGGGGCCCCCTTGGCTTTCTTT
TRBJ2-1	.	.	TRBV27	CASSWDAGHNEQFF	TGTGCCAGCAGTTGGGATGCGGGGCATAATGAGCAGTTCTTC
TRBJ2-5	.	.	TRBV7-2	CASSQGSGETQYF	TGTGCCAGCAGCCAGGGTTCCGGGGAGACCCAGTACTTC
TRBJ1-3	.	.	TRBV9	CASSVEPQGTLGNTIYF	TGTGCCAGCAGCGTAGAGCCCCAGGGAACTCTAGGAAACACCATATATTTT
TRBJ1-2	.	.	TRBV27	CASSLSRKAYGYTF	TGTGCCAGCAGTTTAAGTCGGAAGGCCTATGGCTACACCTTC
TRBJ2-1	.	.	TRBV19	CASNPGLSLNEQFF	TGTGCCAGTAACCCGGGACTGTCTCTCAATGAGCAGTTCTTC
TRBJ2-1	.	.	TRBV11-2	CASSLRVHNEQFF	TGTGCCAGCAGCTTAAGGGTCCACAATGAGCAGTTCTTC
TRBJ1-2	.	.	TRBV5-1	CASSLAQAYGYTF	TGCGCCAGCAGCTTGGCCCAGGCGTATGGCTACACCTTC
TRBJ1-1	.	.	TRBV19	CASSRKGRETIPEAFF	TGTGCCAGTAGCAGAAAGGGCAGGGAGACTATCCCAGAAGCTTTCTTT
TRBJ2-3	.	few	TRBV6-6	CASRLGDTQYF	TGTGCCAGCAGGCTGGGGGATACGCAGTATTTT
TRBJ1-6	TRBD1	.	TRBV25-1	CATSDRANSPLHF	TGTGCCACCTCAGACAGGGCAAATTCACCCCTCCACTTT
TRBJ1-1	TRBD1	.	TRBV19	CASSSERGQNTEAFF	TGTGCCAGTAGTTCAGAAAGGGGGCAGAACACTGAAGCTTTCTTT
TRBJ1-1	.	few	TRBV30	CAWIAGATEAFF	TGTGCCTGGATCGCTGGGGCCACTGAAGCTTTCTTT
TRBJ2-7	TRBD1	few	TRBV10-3	CAISQEQGNWAYEQYF	TGTGCCATCAGCCAGGAACAGGGGAATTGGGCCTACGAGCAGTACTTC
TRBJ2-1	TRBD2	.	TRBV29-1	CSVVVPAGADEQFF	TGCAGCGTTGTGGTCCCAGCGGGGGCCGATGAGCAGTTCTTC
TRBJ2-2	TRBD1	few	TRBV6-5	CAAQGRANTGELFF	TGTGCCGCACAGGGGCGGGCGAACACCGGGGAGCTGTTTTTT
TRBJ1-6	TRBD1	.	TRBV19	CASSIDPDRAFSPLHF	TGTGCCAGTAGTATCGACCCGGACAGGGCGTTTTCACCCCTCCACTTT
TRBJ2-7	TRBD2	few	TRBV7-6	CASSSRGAGGPDDEQYF	TGTGCCAGCAGCTCCCGAGGGGCGGGAGGGCCGGACGACGAGCAGTACTTC
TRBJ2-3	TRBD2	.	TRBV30	CAWSVLIGLAGRVDTQYF	TGTGCCTGGAGTGTACTGATCGGACTAGCGGGTCGGGTGGATACGCAGTATTTT
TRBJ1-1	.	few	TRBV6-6	CASSYSGVNTEAFF	TGTGCCAGCAGTTACTCGGGGGTGAACACTGAAGCTTTCTTT
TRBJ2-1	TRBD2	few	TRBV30	CACTGLIGNEQFF	TGTGCCTGTACGGGACTAATCGGCAATGAGCAGTTCTTC